These T cell receptor beta chains were read from a single sample in a study of cytomegalovirus exposure and HLA in healthy donors. The method was immunoSEQ multiplex PCR; TCRdb's version includes in-frame clones alone and lacks a portion of them. Of 150,000 to 200,000 clones in the sample, just under 80% are singletons; the top ten hold 9% to 10%. Sequences were obtained from PBMCs. These receptors were taken from a man between 18 and 35 years old in good health and CMV-seropositive. The CDR3 runs from the conserved cysteine through the conserved F or W. Fields, in order: V gene, D gene, J gene, clone size, CDR3 protein, CDR3 DNA. D genes are given only for firm matches. Size values are once, few and many counts, or a class for expanded clones, and some rows have none.

TRBV2,NA,TRBJ2-1,NA,CASSPGLVGGPDIRYEQFF,TGTGCCAGCAGCCCCGGACTAGTGGGGGGGCCCGACATTCGTTATGAGCAGTTCTTC
TRBV30,NA,TRBJ1-6,NA,CAWTGTNSFNSPLHF,TGTGCCTGGACCGGGACAAACTCTTTTAATTCACCCCTCCACTTT
TRBV5-1,NA,TRBJ2-7,NA,CASKQGSNEQYF,TGCGCCAGCAAGCAGGGGAGCAACGAGCAGTACTTC
TRBV7-9,TRBD2,TRBJ2-2,once,CASSLALRREGNTGELFF,TGTGCCAGCAGCTTAGCGCTCAGGCGGGAGGGCAACACCGGGGAGCTGTTTTTT
TRBV9,NA,TRBJ2-7,once,CASSVVSNTYEQYF,TGTGCCAGCAGCGTAGTATCTAATACCTACGAGCAGTACTTC
TRBV5-4,NA,TRBJ2-5,NA,CASSLGGIQEETQYF,TGTGCCAGCAGCTTGGGGGGAATACAGGAGGAGACCCAGTACTTC
TRBV30,NA,TRBJ2-3,few,CAWSISSGGFTSTDTQYF,TGTGCCTGGAGTATATCAAGTGGGGGGTTTACTAGCACAGATACGCAGTATTTT
TRBV6-5,TRBD1,TRBJ1-5,NA,CASSRDRANQPQHF,TGTGCCAGCAGCCGGGACAGGGCGAATCAGCCCCAGCATTTT
TRBV7-9,TRBD2,TRBJ2-7,few,CASSPLAGDGLGYEQYF,TGTGCCAGCAGCCCACTAGCGGGAGACGGGTTAGGCTACGAGCAGTACTTC
TRBV19,NA,TRBJ1-1,NA,CASSIDFFSGRPEAFF,TGTGCCAGTAGTATAGATTTTTTTAGCGGGAGACCTGAAGCTTTCTTT
TRBV28,NA,TRBJ1-4,few,CASSRNRRGGNEKLFF,TGTGCCAGCAGTAGGAATAGGAGGGGCGGGAATGAAAAACTGTTTTTT
TRBV11-1,NA,TRBJ2-1,many,CASSPLVGGYNEQFF,TGTGCCAGCAGCCCCCTAGTGGGGGGCTACAATGAGCAGTTCTTC
TRBV9,NA,TRBJ2-7,few,CASNPGGSSYEQYF,TGTGCCAGCAATCCAGGGGGGAGCTCCTACGAGCAGTACTTC
TRBV19,TRBD1,TRBJ2-5,NA,CASSVGQGDRETQYF,TGTGCCAGTAGTGTGGGACAGGGGGATCGAGAGACCCAGTACTTC
TRBV9,NA,TRBJ2-2,few,CASSVGGGTGELFF,TGTGCCAGCAGCGTAGGGGGAGGCACCGGGGAGCTGTTTTTT
TRBV29-1,NA,TRBJ1-5,NA,CSVGAGSNQPQHF,TGCAGCGTTGGGGCGGGAAGCAATCAGCCCCAGCATTTT
TRBV5-4,TRBD1,TRBJ1-3,NA,CASSRQGSGNTIYF,TGTGCCAGCAGCCGACAGGGTTCGGGAAACACCATATATTTT
TRBV6-5,TRBD1,TRBJ1-2,NA,CASREQGVDGYTF,TGTGCCAGCAGAGAACAGGGGGTGGATGGCTACACCTTC